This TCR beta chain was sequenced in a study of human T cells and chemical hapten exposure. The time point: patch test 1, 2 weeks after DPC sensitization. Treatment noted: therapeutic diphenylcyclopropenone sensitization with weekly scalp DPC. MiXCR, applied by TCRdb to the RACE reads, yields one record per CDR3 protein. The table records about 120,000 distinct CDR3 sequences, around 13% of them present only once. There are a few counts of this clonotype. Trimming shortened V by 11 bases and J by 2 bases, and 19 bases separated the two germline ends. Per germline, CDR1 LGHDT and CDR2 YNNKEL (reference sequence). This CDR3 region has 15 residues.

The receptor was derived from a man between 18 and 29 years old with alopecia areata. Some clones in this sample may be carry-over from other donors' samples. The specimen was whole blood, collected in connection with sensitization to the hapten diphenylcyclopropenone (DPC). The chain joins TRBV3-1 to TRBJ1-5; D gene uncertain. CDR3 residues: CALIPQTVCNQPQHF. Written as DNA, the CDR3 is TGTGCCCTCATCCCCCAGACCGTCTGCAATCAGCCCCAGCATTTT.